This T cell receptor beta chain was sequenced in a study of shared clonotypes between healthy human individuals. Study information: Those who served as donors were a couple of women and three men between the ages of 18 and 49. Findings of the study overall: It was the non-shared clonotypes that had lower generation probabilities than clonotypes shared by all four donors. The study sampled only blood, and tissue repertoires likely differ.

Investigators spread the genomic DNA of each subset evenly over several immunoSEQ plates. This table comes from immunoSEQ multiplex PCR, and its TCRdb copy is limited to in-frame clones, with some not included. Among around 1,900,000 clones listed, over 85% were seen once. On this clone itself: What it recognizes is unknown.

This CDR3 is built from 13 residues. Germline loops: CDR1 SGHRS, CDR2 YFSETQ. V lost 4 bases to trimming and J lost 9 bases, with 14 bases between them. The naive CD8 fraction comprised CD45RO-negative cells positively selected for CCR7 and excluded terminally differentiated effector memory CD45RA+ cells. The sequence was obtained from a man aged 18 to 29 in good health. Some clones in this sample may be carry-over from other donors' samples. The sequenced sample was naive CD8+ T cells from PBMCs. This chain joins TRBV5-1 and TRBJ1-5; no clear D gene. CDR3 sequence reads: CASSQEPSGPQHF. The DNA of the CDR3 is TGCGCCAGCAGCCAAGAACCGTCGGGGCCCCAGCATTTT.